This T cell receptor beta chain was profiled in a study of metastatic and nonmetastatic thyroid tumors (dated by TCRdb to the early 2020s). The study in broad terms: Repertoires from peripheral blood and from tumor or nodule tissue samples of malignant and benign thyroid patients were compared.

Here is what the overall study found, with its caveats: TCR beta diversity was reported as significantly higher in malignant tumors than in benign nodules, in both blood and tumor samples.

None of the patients had been given any treatment before thyroid surgery. Using T-cell receptor beta sequencing, the researchers looked back retrospectively at clinical samples from patients, gathered between about 2011 and 2019. Library construction relied on PCR. The sequencer was an Illumina HiSeq 4000. High-throughput sequencing was used to profile the CDR3 region of the TCR beta-chain in every patient. Per the authors' processing: A classifier to discriminate distant-metastatic papillary thyroid cancer patients was built from CDR3 differences across clinicopathological groups. To measure repertoire diversity the researchers used the Shannon index, while the Morisita-Horn index served to gauge how similar the tumor and blood repertoires were. TCRdb trimmed public reads at Q25 via fastp, called clones via MiXCR and kept in-frame beta chains. The V and J calls and clone size are TCRdb's, not the authors'. Within this sample are some 90,000 clones, with approximately 9% of them counted one time only. More than 8% of the sample is held by the ten biggest clonotypes.

The CDR3 numbers 14 residues from cysteine through phenylalanine. Here the CDR3 DNA is all that survives: 42 bases in frame from base 1. V lost 6 bases and J lost 4 bases; the stretch between them is 15 bases long. This clone was counted ten times or more. What this receptor recognizes is not known. The input lacks base qualities; no much larger clone sits a single base away. The clonotype was recovered from a female donor with papillary thyroid cancer or a benign thyroid nodule (not recorded which). Some clones in this sample may be carry-over from other donors' samples. The chain joins TRBV12-3 or TRBV12-4 to TRBJ1-2; the D gene identity is not certain. The source material was blood. The CDR3 has the sequence CASSFGISGYGYTF. The DNA sequence is as follows: TGTGCCAGCAGCTTTGGTATTTCCGGCTATGGCTACACCTTC.